The following is a TCR beta chain sequence with its context. It has no known antigen specificity. No clone much larger than this one lies a single base away; base qualities are absent. This specimen belongs to a study of cytomegalovirus exposure and HLA in healthy donors listed by TCRdb under 2017. Context from the whole study: According to a later analysis, one platform produced both the 120 validation repertoires and the approximately 600 repertoires of the first cohort. The aim of the study was to test whether cataloging public T cell receptors could identify signatures of past pathogen exposure. In addition to the first cohort of approximately 650 subjects, a separate validation cohort of 120 different subjects was used. The study combined high-throughput TCR immunosequencing, statistical association of individual TCRs with disease status, and machine learning to predict cytomegalovirus infection status. Overall study outcomes, separate from this receptor: While some public TCRs were present in many individuals, most TCR sequences turned up only very rarely across donors. The study listed 150 to 200 TCR beta chains as associated with cytomegalovirus. Three of the identified cytomegalovirus-associated TCR beta chains were confirmed in vitro to be specific for cytomegalovirus antigens. Subsequent analysis determined that TCRs grouped into clusters in the first cohort also showed a tendency toward co-occurrence across the roughly 110 validation repertoires, and roughly 94% of cluster scores exceeded 0. Cytomegalovirus status was reported to be diagnosed by the classifier with high specificity and sensitivity in both the original and validation cohorts. A later analysis had no HLA typing for the validation cohort, so co-occurrence there was scored across all 110 or so repertoires. According to the authors, the approach could potentially be generalized to other disease states and immunological phenotypes.

Donors formed part of the validation cohort, which comprised over a hundred subjects and was distinct from the first cohort of 550 to 850 subjects. CDR1 is given as SGHTA and CDR2 as FQGNSA, both from the germline V gene. The CDR3 holds 15 amino acids from the cysteine to the phenylalanine. Just CDR3 DNA is preserved here, 45 bases in frame from base 1. Trimming takes 4 bases off V and 10 bases off J; junction bases not matched to a gene: 13. Preparation of the library involved the immunoSEQ multiplex PCR assay. The original pipeline was this. A statistical classification framework was developed to diagnose cytomegalovirus status using the catalog of TCR beta chain sequences. TCRdb obtained this table from immuneACCESS and retained in-frame rearrangements with V and J assigned. These tables miss some clones; where compared with another copy, unresolved V genes account for less than half of the shortfall, and the remainder is unexplained. That table furnishes V, J and clone size, whereas the DNA furnished D and trimming. A total of some 130,000 clones appear in this sample, roughly 89% of them only once. The top ten constitute roughly 1.2% of the sample.

The rearrangement joined TRBV7-2 to TRBJ2-1, with TRBD2 matching 7 junction bases. The sequence was collected from a woman under 30 in good health and CMV-seronegative. Sequencing was done on a sample of PBMCs. The CDR3 reads CASSSPNSLADEQFF. The base sequence is TGTGCCAGCAGCTCACCCAACTCTCTAGCGGACGAGCAGTTCTTC.